Listed below are T cell receptor beta chains from one sample, sequenced in a study of blood T cell repertoires in COVID-19. Method: immunoSEQ multiplex PCR; TCRdb's copy keeps in-frame clones and lacks some. The sample consists of roughly 150,000 clones, 80% to 90% of them appearing once. What was sequenced was peripheral blood. These receptors all stem from a woman aged 70-85 years who had recovered from COVID-19. Both conserved end residues are part of each CDR3. Fields, in order: J gene, V gene, CDR3 protein.

J gene: TRBJ1-4; V gene: TRBV12-5; CDR3 protein: CASGLGGTGGEKLFF
J gene: TRBJ1-1; V gene: TRBV18; CDR3 protein: CASSPGTGARDTEAFF
J gene: TRBJ1-1; V gene: TRBV12-3/TRBV12-4; CDR3 protein: CASSLKMADEAFF
J gene: TRBJ1-2; V gene: TRBV3-1/TRBV3-2; CDR3 protein: CASSHLGGDYGYTF
J gene: TRBJ2-3; V gene: TRBV28; CDR3 protein: CASSSFGQTVLATQYF
J gene: TRBJ1-1; V gene: TRBV18; CDR3 protein: CASSTGTDTEAFF
J gene: TRBJ1-1; V gene: TRBV7-3; CDR3 protein: CASSLTGQGAGTEAFF
J gene: TRBJ1-1; V gene: TRBV3-1/TRBV3-2; CDR3 protein: CASSQEGTSTEAFF
J gene: TRBJ1-5; V gene: TRBV19; CDR3 protein: CASSTLNQPQHF
J gene: TRBJ1-5; V gene: TRBV6-6; CDR3 protein: CASRQIGQPDQPQHF
J gene: TRBJ2-2; V gene: TRBV28; CDR3 protein: CASRRQGGGAFF
J gene: TRBJ2-7; V gene: TRBV6-2/TRBV6-3; CDR3 protein: CASSYAWTSYEQYF
J gene: TRBJ1-5; V gene: TRBV6-2/TRBV6-3; CDR3 protein: CASSYSISRGYSNQPQHF
J gene: TRBJ2-1; V gene: TRBV18; CDR3 protein: CASSPSRGGNEQFF
J gene: TRBJ1-1; V gene: TRBV6-5; CDR3 protein: CATGSGLPSTEAFF
J gene: TRBJ2-1; V gene: TRBV25-1; CDR3 protein: CASSEGGAGVLPFF
J gene: TRBJ1-1; V gene: TRBV13; CDR3 protein: CASSPPDGTGGTEAFF
J gene: TRBJ2-1; V gene: TRBV18; CDR3 protein: CASSPGFGSGNEQFF
J gene: TRBJ1-5; V gene: TRBV15; CDR3 protein: CATSTPTHTRGQPQHF
J gene: TRBJ1-5; V gene: TRBV7-9; CDR3 protein: CASSFETDNQPQHF
J gene: TRBJ1-1; V gene: TRBV7-9; CDR3 protein: CASSLEGQYTEAFF
J gene: TRBJ1-4; V gene: TRBV5-8; CDR3 protein: CASSAPGGQGNEKLFF
J gene: TRBJ2-3; V gene: TRBV2; CDR3 protein: CASSDRVGLAGALGNTQYF
J gene: TRBJ2-7; V gene: TRBV7-2; CDR3 protein: CASSRTGNPYEQYF
J gene: TRBJ2-7; V gene: TRBV14; CDR3 protein: CASSQGGLAYYEQYF
J gene: TRBJ1-2; V gene: TRBV4-1; CDR3 protein: CASSQADRLYGYTF
J gene: TRBJ2-5; V gene: TRBV11-3; CDR3 protein: CASSPDSQETQYF
J gene: TRBJ1-1; V gene: TRBV3-1/TRBV3-2; CDR3 protein: CASSQDAARRAFF
J gene: TRBJ2-7; V gene: TRBV12-5; CDR3 protein: CASGPPGYEQYF
J gene: TRBJ1-3; V gene: TRBV2; CDR3 protein: CASSKGQGGWVNTIYF
J gene: TRBJ1-4; V gene: TRBV3-1/TRBV3-2; CDR3 protein: CASSQGGGEKLFF
J gene: TRBJ2-5; V gene: TRBV3-1/TRBV3-2; CDR3 protein: CASSQETSRAQYF
J gene: TRBJ2-4; V gene: TRBV30; CDR3 protein: CAWSATRDAGWYF
J gene: TRBJ1-1; V gene: TRBV19; CDR3 protein: CASHTSGTPTEAFF
J gene: TRBJ1-1; V gene: TRBV18; CDR3 protein: CASSLGRNTEAFF
J gene: TRBJ1-6; V gene: TRBV3-1/TRBV3-2; CDR3 protein: CASSPRTGAYNSPLHF
J gene: TRBJ1-1; V gene: TRBV29-1; CDR3 protein: CSVVGWQVGQGNTEAFF
J gene: TRBJ1-3; V gene: TRBV5-4; CDR3 protein: CASSQRTGGLGNTIYF
J gene: TRBJ1-5; V gene: TRBV28; CDR3 protein: CASSSPGTYNVGPQHF
J gene: TRBJ2-7; V gene: TRBV6-6; CDR3 protein: CASSYSGDSVSEQYF
J gene: TRBJ1-1; V gene: TRBV2; CDR3 protein: CADSTGGLNTEAFF
J gene: TRBJ2-5; V gene: TRBV6-5; CDR3 protein: CASSSRGLARETQYF
J gene: TRBJ2-2; V gene: TRBV2; CDR3 protein: CASRVGTEEGGELFF
J gene: TRBJ1-5; V gene: TRBV30; CDR3 protein: CAWRWAGPGYSNQPQHF
J gene: TRBJ2-1; V gene: TRBV11-3; CDR3 protein: CASSFSGYSYNEQFF
J gene: TRBJ2-5; V gene: TRBV7-3; CDR3 protein: CASSGQGQDGETQYF
J gene: TRBJ2-7; V gene: TRBV10-3; CDR3 protein: CAISAALDSHEQYF
J gene: TRBJ2-3; V gene: TRBV9; CDR3 protein: CASSARGLRTDTQYF